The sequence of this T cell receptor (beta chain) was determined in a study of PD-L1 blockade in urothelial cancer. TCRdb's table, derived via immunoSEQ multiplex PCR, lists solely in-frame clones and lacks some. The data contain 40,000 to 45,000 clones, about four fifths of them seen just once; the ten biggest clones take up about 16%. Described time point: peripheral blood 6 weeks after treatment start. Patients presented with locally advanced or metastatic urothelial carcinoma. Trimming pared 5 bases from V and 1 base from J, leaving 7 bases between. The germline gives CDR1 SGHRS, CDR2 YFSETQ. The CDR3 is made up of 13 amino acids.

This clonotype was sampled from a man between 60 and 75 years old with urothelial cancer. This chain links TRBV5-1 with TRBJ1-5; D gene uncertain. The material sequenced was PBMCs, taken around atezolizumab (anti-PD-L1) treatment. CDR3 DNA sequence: TGCGCCAGCAGTCTTTCCAGCAATCAGCCCCAGCATTTT. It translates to CASSLSSNQPQHF.